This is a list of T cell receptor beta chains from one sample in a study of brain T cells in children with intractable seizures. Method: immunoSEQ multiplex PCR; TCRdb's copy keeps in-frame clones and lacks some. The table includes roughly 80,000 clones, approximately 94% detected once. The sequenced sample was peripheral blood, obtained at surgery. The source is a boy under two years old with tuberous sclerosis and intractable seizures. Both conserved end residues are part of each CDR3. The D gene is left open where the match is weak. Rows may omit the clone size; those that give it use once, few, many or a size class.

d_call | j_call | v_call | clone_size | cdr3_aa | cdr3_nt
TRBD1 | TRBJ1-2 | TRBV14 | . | CASSPDRAYGYTF | TGTGCCAGCAGCCCTGACAGGGCCTATGGCTACACCTTC
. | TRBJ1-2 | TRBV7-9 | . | CASSPNLNYGYTF | TGTGCCAGCAGCCCAAACCTTAACTATGGCTACACCTTC
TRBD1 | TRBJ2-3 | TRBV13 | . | CASSLNRGAWDTQYF | TGTGCCAGCAGTCTGAACAGGGGGGCCTGGGATACGCAGTATTTT
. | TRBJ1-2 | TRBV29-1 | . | CSVEWRGTYGYTF | TGCAGCGTTGAGTGGCGGGGAACCTATGGCTACACCTTC
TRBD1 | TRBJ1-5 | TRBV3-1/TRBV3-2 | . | CASSQWTGGQPQHF | TGTGCCAGCAGCCAGTGGACAGGGGGTCAGCCCCAGCATTTT
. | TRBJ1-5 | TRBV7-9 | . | CASSSSGRDQPQHF | TGTGCCAGCAGCTCATCCGGCCGCGATCAGCCCCAGCATTTT
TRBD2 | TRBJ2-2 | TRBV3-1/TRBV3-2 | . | CASSQEGGLAIGAGELFF | TGTGCCAGCAGCCAAGAGGGGGGACTAGCGATTGGGGCCGGGGAGCTGTTTTTT
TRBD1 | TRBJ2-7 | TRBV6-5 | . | CASRDRGIGEQYF | TGTGCCAGCAGGGACAGGGGTATTGGCGAGCAGTACTTC
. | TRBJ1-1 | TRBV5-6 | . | CASSWSVKEKAFF | TGTGCCAGCAGCTGGTCGGTCAAGGAAAAAGCTTTCTTT
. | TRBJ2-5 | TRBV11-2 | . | CASSQMSGRSYQETQYF | TGTGCCAGCAGCCAGATGTCCGGACGGTCGTACCAAGAGACCCAGTACTTC
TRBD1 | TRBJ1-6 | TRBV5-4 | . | CASSWRTGPNSPLHF | TGTGCCAGCAGCTGGAGGACAGGGCCTAATTCACCCCTCCACTTT
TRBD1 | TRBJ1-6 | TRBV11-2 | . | CASSQLTGVSPLHF | TGTGCCAGCAGTCAACTTACAGGGGTCTCACCCCTCCACTTT
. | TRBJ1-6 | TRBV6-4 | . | CASSDKSPRDSPLHF | TGTGCCAGCAGTGACAAATCCCCACGCGATTCACCCCTCCACTTT
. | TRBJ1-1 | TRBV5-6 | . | CASSLGTNTEAFF | TGTGCCAGCAGCCTAGGAACTAACACTGAAGCTTTCTTT
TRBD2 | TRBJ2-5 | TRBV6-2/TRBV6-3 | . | CASSHLTGGETQYF | TGTGCCAGCAGTCATCTTACGGGGGGGGAGACCCAGTACTTC
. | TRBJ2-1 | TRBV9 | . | CASSDGTDLFF | TGTGCCAGCAGCGATGGGACGGACTTGTTCTTC
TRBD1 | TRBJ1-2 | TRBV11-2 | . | CASSPPGQGARGYGYTF | TGTGCCAGCAGCCCCCCGGGACAGGGGGCTCGGGGCTATGGCTACACCTTC
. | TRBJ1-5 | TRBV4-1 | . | CASSQDVRRGVNQPQHF | TGCGCCAGCAGCCAAGATGTTCGGCGGGGGGTTAATCAGCCCCAGCATTTT
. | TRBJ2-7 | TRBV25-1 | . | CASSEFWGDYEQYF | TGTGCCAGCAGTGAATTTTGGGGGGACTACGAGCAGTACTTC
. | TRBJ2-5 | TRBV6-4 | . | CASSLRRGQETQYF | TGTGCCAGCAGTCTCCGCAGGGGTCAAGAGACCCAGTACTTC
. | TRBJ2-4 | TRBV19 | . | CASSQYLRGQGIAKNIQYF | TGTGCCAGTAGTCAGTATCTAAGGGGACAAGGTATAGCCAAAAACATTCAGTACTTC
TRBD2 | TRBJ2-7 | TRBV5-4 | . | CASSSFSFELAGGEYEQYF | TGTGCCAGCAGCTCCTTTAGTTTCGAACTAGCGGGAGGGGAGTACGAGCAGTACTTC
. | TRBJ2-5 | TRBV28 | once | CASLAGETQYF | TGTGCCAGCCTCGCGGGGGAGACCCAGTACTTC
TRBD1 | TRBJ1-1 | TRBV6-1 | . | CASSEGDRVNTEAFF | TGTGCCAGCAGTGAAGGGGACAGGGTGAACACTGAAGCTTTCTTT
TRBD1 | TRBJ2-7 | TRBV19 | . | CASSIEGRGTGYWYEQYF | TGTGCCAGTAGTATCGAAGGACGGGGGACAGGGTATTGGTACGAGCAGTACTTC
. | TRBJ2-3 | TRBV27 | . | CASSLSPGWDADTQYF | TGTGCCAGCAGTTTATCCCCGGGGTGGGATGCAGATACGCAGTATTTT
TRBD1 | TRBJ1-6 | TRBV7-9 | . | CASRNLRDRGISYNSPLHF | TGTGCCAGCAGAAATTTACGAGACAGGGGAATTTCCTATAATTCACCCCTCCACTTT
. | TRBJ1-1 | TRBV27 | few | CASSLTMAMNTEAFF | TGTGCCAGCAGTTTAACGATGGCCATGAACACTGAAGCTTTCTTT
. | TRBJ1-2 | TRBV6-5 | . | CASSQGQTPNYGYTF | TGTGCCAGCAGCCAAGGACAGACACCCAACTATGGCTACACCTTC
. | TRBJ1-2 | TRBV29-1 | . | CSVDSGGEGSGYTF | TGCAGCGTTGACTCCGGGGGCGAGGGTAGTGGCTACACCTTC
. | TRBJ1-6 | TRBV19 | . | CASSILPGSSNSPLHF | TGTGCCAGTAGTATTCTTCCAGGCAGTAGTAATTCACCCCTCCACTTT
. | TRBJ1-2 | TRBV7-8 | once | CASSLGSANYGYTF | TGTGCCAGCAGCTTAGGTTCTGCTAACTATGGCTACACCTTC
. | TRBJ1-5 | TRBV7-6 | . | CASSPNPTGYSNQPQHF | TGTGCCAGCAGCCCGAACCCTACAGGCTATAGCAATCAGCCCCAGCATTTT
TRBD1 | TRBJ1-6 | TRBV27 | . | CASSHRDRRPSPLHF | TGTGCCAGCAGTCACCGGGACAGACGACCTTCACCCCTCCACTTT
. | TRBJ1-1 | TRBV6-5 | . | CASSYNSGQNTEAFF | TGTGCCAGCAGTTACAATTCTGGACAGAACACTGAAGCTTTCTTT
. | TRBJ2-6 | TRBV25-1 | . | CASSEGSGTGANVLTF | TGTGCCAGCAGTGAAGGGTCAGGCACTGGGGCCAACGTCCTGACTTTC